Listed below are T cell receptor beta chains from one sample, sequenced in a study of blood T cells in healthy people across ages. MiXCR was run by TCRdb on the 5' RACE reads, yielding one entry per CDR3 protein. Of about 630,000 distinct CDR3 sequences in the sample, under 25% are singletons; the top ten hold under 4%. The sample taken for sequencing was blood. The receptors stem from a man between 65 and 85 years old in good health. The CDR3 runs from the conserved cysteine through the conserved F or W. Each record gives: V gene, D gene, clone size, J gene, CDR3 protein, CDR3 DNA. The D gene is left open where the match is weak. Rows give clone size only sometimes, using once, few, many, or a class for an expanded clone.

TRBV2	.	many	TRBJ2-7	CASRSSYEQYF	TGTGCCAGCAGGAGCTCCTACGAGCAGTACTTC
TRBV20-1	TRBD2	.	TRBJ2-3	CSASLAGDADTQYF	TGCAGTGCTAGCCTAGCGGGAGATGCGGATACGCAGTATTTT
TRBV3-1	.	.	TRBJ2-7	CASSQVEIGLYEQYF	TGTGCCAGCAGCCAAGTGGAGATAGGGCTCTACGAGCAGTACTTC
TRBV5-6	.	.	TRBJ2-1	CASSRGWMTYNEQFF	TGTGCCAGCAGCCGGGGCTGGATGACCTACAATGAGCAGTTCTTC
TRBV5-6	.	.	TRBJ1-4	CASSWKGTSATNEKLFF	TGTGCCAGCAGCTGGAAAGGCACGAGTGCAACTAATGAAAAACTGTTTTTT
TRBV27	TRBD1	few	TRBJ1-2	CASSLQGDIYGYTF	TGTGCCAGCAGTTTACAGGGGGATATCTATGGCTACACCTTC
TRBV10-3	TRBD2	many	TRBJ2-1	CAISQRESSYNEQFF	TGTGCCATCAGCCAGCGGGAGAGCTCCTACAATGAGCAGTTCTTC
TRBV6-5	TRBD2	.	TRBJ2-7	CASSYSPSGNYVQYF	TGTGCCAGCAGTTACTCTCCTAGCGGAAACTACGTGCAGTACTTC
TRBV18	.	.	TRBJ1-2	CASSNSTYGYTF	TGTGCCAGCTCAAACAGCACCTATGGCTACACCTTC
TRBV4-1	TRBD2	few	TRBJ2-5	CASSQASTSGGYQETQYF	TGCGCCAGCAGCCAAGCTTCGACTAGCGGGGGGTATCAAGAGACCCAGTACTTC
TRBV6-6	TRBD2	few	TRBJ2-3	CASTLAGSTDTQYF	TGTGCCAGCACACTAGCGGGGTCCACAGATACGCAGTATTTT
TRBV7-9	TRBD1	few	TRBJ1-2	CASRPPGQGAGYTF	TGTGCCAGCAGGCCCCCGGGACAGGGGGCCGGCTACACCTTC
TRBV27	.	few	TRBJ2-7	CASSLIGDISYEQYF	TGTGCCAGCAGTTTAATCGGGGACATCTCCTACGAGCAGTACTTC
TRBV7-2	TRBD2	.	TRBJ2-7	CASSLVSGSGRAYEQYF	TGTGCCAGCAGCTTAGTTTCCGGCAGCGGGAGGGCCTACGAGCAGTACTTC
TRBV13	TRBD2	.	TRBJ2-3	CASRMTSGSGNTQYF	TGTGCCAGCAGAATGACTAGCGGGAGTGGGAATACGCAGTATTTT
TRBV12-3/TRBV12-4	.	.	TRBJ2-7	CASSLKGGEQYF	TGTGCCAGCAGTTTAAAGGGGGGCGAGCAGTACTTC
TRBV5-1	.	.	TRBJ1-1	CASSLAPGAGTEAFF	TGCGCCAGCAGCTTGGCCCCAGGGGCGGGTACTGAAGCTTTCTTT
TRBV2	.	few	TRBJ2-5	CASSEAGSPQETQYF	TGTGCCAGCAGTGAAGCCGGGAGTCCTCAAGAGACCCAGTACTTC
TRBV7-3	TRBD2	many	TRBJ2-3	CASSMGSATSGSADTQYF	TGTGCCAGCAGCATGGGATCGGCGACTAGCGGGAGCGCAGATACGCAGTATTTT
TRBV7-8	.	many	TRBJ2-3	CASSLRDQLGDTQYF	TGTGCCAGCAGCTTAAGGGACCAACTGGGAGATACGCAGTATTTT
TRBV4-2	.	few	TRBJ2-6	CASNPGSGANVLTF	TGTGCCAGTAACCCTGGATCTGGGGCCAACGTCCTGACTTTC
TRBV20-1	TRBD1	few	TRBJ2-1	CSADRDREYNEQFF	TGCAGTGCTGACCGGGACAGGGAGTACAATGAGCAGTTCTTC
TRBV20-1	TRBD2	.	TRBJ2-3	CSARDASGRALVSTDTQYF	TGCAGTGCTAGAGATGCTAGCGGGAGGGCCCTAGTTAGCACAGATACGCAGTATTTT
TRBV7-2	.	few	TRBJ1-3	CASSLGPSSGNTIYF	TGTGCCAGCAGCTTAGGTCCGAGCTCTGGAAACACCATATATTTT
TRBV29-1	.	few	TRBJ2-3	CSSGQNTDTQYF	TGCAGCTCGGGACAAAACACAGATACGCAGTATTTT
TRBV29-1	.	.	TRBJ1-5	CSVGGGNRPQHF	TGCAGCGTCGGGGGAGGCAATCGGCCCCAGCATTTT
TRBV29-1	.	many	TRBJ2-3	CSVEGTPGGTDTQYF	TGCAGCGTTGAAGGCACGCCGGGAGGCACAGATACGCAGTATTTT
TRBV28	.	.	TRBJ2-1	CASRLSGGGYEQFF	TGTGCCAGCAGATTATCTGGGGGTGGGTATGAGCAGTTCTTC
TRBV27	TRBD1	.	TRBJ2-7	CASSLNRGNEQYF	TGTGCCAGCAGTTTAAACAGGGGCAACGAGCAGTACTTC
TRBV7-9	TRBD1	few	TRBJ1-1	CASRGDSENTEAFF	TGTGCCAGCAGAGGGGACAGCGAGAACACTGAAGCTTTCTTT
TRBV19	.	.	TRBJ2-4	CASSRPGEAKNIQYF	TGTGCCAGTAGTAGACCGGGAGAGGCCAAAAACATTCAGTACTTC
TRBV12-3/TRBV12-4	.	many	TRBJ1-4	CASRPRGIREKLLF	TGTGCCAGCAGGCCAAGGGGGATTAGGGAAAAACTGCTTTTT
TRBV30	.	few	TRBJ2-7	CAWSPGTMQYF	TGTGCCTGGAGCCCCGGGACAATGCAGTACTTC
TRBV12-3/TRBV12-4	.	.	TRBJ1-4	CASSFSPGTNEKLFF	TGTGCCAGCAGTTTCAGCCCCGGAACTAATGAAAAACTGTTTTTT
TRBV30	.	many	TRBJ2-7	CAWSADRMGEQYF	TGTGCCTGGAGTGCTGACAGGATGGGCGAGCAGTACTTC
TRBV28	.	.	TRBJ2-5	CASSLAIKGAQETQYF	TGTGCCAGCAGTTTAGCGATCAAGGGAGCCCAAGAGACCCAGTACTTC
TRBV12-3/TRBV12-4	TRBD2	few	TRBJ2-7	CASSHGDYYEQYF	TGTGCCAGCAGCCATGGGGACTACTACGAGCAGTACTTC
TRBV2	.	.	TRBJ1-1	CASMTERNTEAFF	TGTGCCAGCATGACAGAGAGGAACACTGAAGCTTTCTTT
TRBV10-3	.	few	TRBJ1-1	CAISESMETEAFF	TGTGCCATCAGTGAGTCGATGGAGACTGAAGCTTTCTTT
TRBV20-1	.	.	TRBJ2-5	CSARERGGREQETQYF	TGCAGTGCTAGAGAACGAGGGGGGAGGGAGCAAGAGACCCAGTACTTC
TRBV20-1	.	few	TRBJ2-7	CSARAMSSYEQYF	TGCAGTGCTAGAGCGATGAGCTCCTACGAGCAGTACTTC
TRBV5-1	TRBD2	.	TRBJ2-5	CASSVDSGNIQTQYF	TGCGCCAGCAGCGTAGATAGCGGGAACATCCAGACCCAGTACTTC
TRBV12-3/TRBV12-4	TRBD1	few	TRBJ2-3	CASSRQGPDTQYF	TGTGCCAGCAGCCGACAGGGCCCAGATACGCAGTATTTT
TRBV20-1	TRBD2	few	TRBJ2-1	CSARGPSGNNYNEQFF	TGCAGTGCTAGAGGACCTAGCGGGAATAACTACAATGAGCAGTTCTTC
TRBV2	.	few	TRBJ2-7	CASSEKGVEQYF	TGTGCCAGCAGTGAAAAAGGGGTCGAGCAGTACTTC
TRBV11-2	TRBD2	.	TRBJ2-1	CASSLELATNEQFF	TGTGCCAGCAGCTTAGAACTAGCGACCAATGAGCAGTTCTTC
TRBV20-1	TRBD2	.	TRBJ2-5	CSVLAGDSQETQYF	TGCAGTGTTCTAGCGGGAGACTCCCAAGAGACCCAGTACTTC
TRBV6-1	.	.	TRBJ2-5	CASSDWHPKGETQYF	TGCGCCAGCAGTGATTGGCACCCCAAGGGAGAGACCCAGTACTTC
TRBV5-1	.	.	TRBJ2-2	CASSLATVDGGELFF	TGCGCCAGCAGCTTGGCCACGGTTGACGGCGGGGAGCTGTTTTTT
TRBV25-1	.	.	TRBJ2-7	CASAISSYEQYF	TGTGCTTCGGCCATAAGCTCCTACGAGCAGTACTTC
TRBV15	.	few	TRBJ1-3	CATSTRRGSSGNTIYF	TGTGCCACCAGCACGAGGAGGGGGAGCTCTGGAAACACCATATATTTT
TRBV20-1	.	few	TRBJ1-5	CSAINRPNSNQPQHF	TGCAGTGCTATTAACAGACCCAATAGCAATCAGCCCCAGCATTTT
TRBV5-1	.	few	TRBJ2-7	CASSLAQGGDEQYF	TGCGCCAGCAGCTTGGCTCAGGGCGGCGACGAGCAGTACTTC
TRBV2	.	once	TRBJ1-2	CASSFRAETNYGYTF	TGTGCCAGCAGTTTCAGGGCAGAGACCAACTATGGCTACACCTTC